The 29 T cell receptor beta chains reported below all come from one sample, sequenced in a study of Graves' ophthalmopathy and Graves' hyperthyroidism. As the template, RNA transcripts were used to amplify TCR beta CDR3 regions. HTBI-primed RT-PCR formed the first round, and a multiplex PCR formed the second. TCRdb processed the multiplex PCR reads anew with MiXCR; each CDR3 protein has one entry. The data show 400,000 or so distinct CDR3 sequences, approximately 18% seen once. Material: peripheral blood. Source of these receptors: an adult woman with stable Graves' hyperthyroidism.

This CDR3 is CASSTRGLSLNTEAFF. As DNA, the CDR3 is TGTGCCAGCAGTACCAGGGGGCTTTCTTTGAACACTGAAGCTTTCTTT. The genes are TRBV28 and TRBJ1-1; 8 bases are shared with TRBD1. Unmatched junction bases numbered 8, after V lost 5 bases and J lost 0 bases. Germline V CDR1 and CDR2: MDHEN, SYDVKM. The CDR3 covers 16 residues.

Notes on this clonotype: A read error may be the cause here, since a much bigger clone is one base away. Because the CDR3 is missing its conserved closing phenylalanine or tryptophan, this is likely a read error. The CDR3 reads CASLAGVSTGELFL. In DNA form, the CDR3 reads TGTGCCAGCCTGGCGGGAGTGAGCACCGGGGAGCTGTTTTTG. The chain links TRBV12-3 or TRBV12-4 to TRBJ2-2; 7 bases map to TRBD2. Losses at the gene ends were 8 bases for V and 4 bases for J; bases not matched to a gene: 7. The CDR3 runs 14 residues.

The chain links TRBV6-1 to TRBJ2-5; 7 bases are shared with TRBD1. The CDR3 has 13 amino acids. Germline assignment: CDR1 MNHNS and CDR2 SASEGT. Trimming cost V 6 bases and J 5 bases; bases outside gene matches: 6. CDR3 coding DNA: TGTGCCAGCAGCCAAAACAGGGGTGAGACCCAGTACTTC. Its translation: CASSQNRGETQYF.

This clonotype was detected only a few times. An end of the junction differs from the germline gene, which may be a read error. The V gene is TRBV5-1, the J gene TRBJ1-1, with D possibly being TRBD1 (5 bases). The CDR3 totals 15 residues. Germline CDR1 is SGHRS and CDR2 is YFSETQ. CDR3 sequence (DNA): TGCGCCAGCAGCCGGGGCCCCAGAGTGGACACTGAAGCTCTCTTT. Its protein product is CASSRGPRVDTEALF.

This clonotype was seen many times. V gene TRBV12-3 or TRBV12-4 combines with J gene TRBJ1-6; perhaps TRBD1 as D (6 bases). The germline V and J ends were trimmed by 7 bases and 6 bases, with 19 bases remaining between them. The CDR3 is 16 amino acids. In DNA, the CDR3 is TGTGCCAGCAAGTTCAGCCCAGAGGGGGTTAATTCACCCCTCCACTTT. This sequence encodes CASKFSPEGVNSPLHF.

This clonotype was seen ten or more times. The chain is built from TRBV27 and TRBJ1-3, with no clear D. The germline V and J ends were trimmed by 5 bases and 2 bases, with 13 bases remaining between them. The length of the CDR3 is 15 residues. Germline V lookup: CDR1 MNHEY, CDR2 SMNVEV (reference sequence). CDR3 in DNA: TGTGCCAGCAGTCCCTCCGGTAACGCTGGAAACACCATATATTTT. Its protein is CASSPSGNAGNTIYF.

This clonotype was picked up many times. This chain links TRBV20-1 with TRBJ2-7; 14 bases are shared with TRBD2. From germline, CDR1 is DFQATT and CDR2 SNEGSKA (reference sequence). V was clipped by 3 bases and J by 5 bases; unmatched bases: 6. The CDR3 loop spans 15 amino acids. The CDR3 protein is CSARGLAGADDEQYF. The CDR3 DNA sequence: TGCAGTGCTAGGGGACTAGCGGGAGCCGACGACGAGCAGTACTTC.

This clonotype was counted many times. This rearrangement joins TRBV12-5 to TRBJ2-5, with 7 bases aligning to TRBD2. From germline, CDR1 is LGHNT and CDR2 FRNRAP. CDR3 length: 15 amino acids. Trimming removed 1 base from V and 1 base from J; junction bases left unmatched: 3. This CDR3 reads CASGLGDYLQETQYF. CDR3 nucleotides: TGTGCTAGTGGTTTGGGGGACTACCTCCAAGAGACCCAGTACTTC.

This clonotype was counted ten times or more. The chain combines TRBV6-5 with TRBJ2-5; TRBD1 or TRBD2 may be the D gene (7 bases each). The CDR3 is 16 amino acids. V was clipped by 2 bases and J by 4 bases, with 17 bases between them. Germline CDR1 reads MNHEY; CDR2 reads SVGAGI. In DNA, the CDR3 is TGTGCCAGCAGTTACCCCCGACAGGGAGGGACAGAGACCCAGTACTTC. Translated: CASSYPRQGGTETQYF.

This clonotype has only a few counts. This rearrangement joins TRBV28 to TRBJ2-7, with D perhaps matching TRBD1 or TRBD2 (5 bases each). Germline V lookup: CDR1 MDHEN, CDR2 SYDVKM. Deletions cut 6 bases from V and 3 bases from J, with 24 bases between. The CDR3 consists of 17 residues. Written as DNA, the CDR3 is TGTGCCAGCAGGCATATCTCCTACCGGGGCCTAAGCTACGAGCAGTACTTC. It is translated as CASRHISYRGLSYEQYF.

The table lists this clonotype with many counts. This rearrangement joins TRBV4-1 to TRBJ2-7; D perhaps matches TRBD1 (6 bases). Germline CDR1 MGHRA, CDR2 YSYEKL. V was trimmed by 4 bases and J by 3 bases, leaving 28 bases between them. The CDR3 extends over 19 amino acids. In nucleotides, the CDR3 is TGCGCCAGCAGCCCGTCGTATAGACTACCGGGACAAAAAAACTACGAGCAGTACTTC. This encodes CASSPSYRLPGQKNYEQYF.

The sample holds a few counts of this clonotype. J is TRBJ2-3 and V is TRBV6-1, with D hard to call. V dropped 6 bases and J dropped 0 bases, with 7 bases sitting between them. The CDR3 extends over 13 amino acids. The germline gives CDR1 MNHNS, CDR2 SASEGT. The CDR3 loop reads CASRETSTDTQYF. The CDR3 bases are TGTGCCAGCAGGGAGACTAGCACAGATACGCAGTATTTT.

This clonotype was seen repeatedly, ten times or more. The chain employs TRBV7-6 and TRBJ2-7, with unresolved D. Germline V gene sequence: CDR1 SGHVS, CDR2 FNYEAQ. The CDR3 totals 16 residues. Between the trimmed V and J ends, which lost 3 bases and 2 bases, there was a span of 17 bases. The DNA for the CDR3 is TGTGCCAGCAGCTTGGGGATAAGTAGCTTAACCTACGAGCAGTACTTC. It encodes CASSLGISSLTYEQYF.

This clonotype was observed many times. V is TRBV6-1 and J is TRBJ1-2; tentative D call: TRBD1 (6 bases). The CDR3 is made up of 16 amino acids. With 2 bases removed from V and 2 bases from J, the gap between germline ends came to 15 bases. From germline, CDR1 is MNHNS and CDR2 SASEGT. Here the CDR3 reads CASSESASRGNYGYTF. For the CDR3, the DNA is TGTGCCAGCAGTGAAAGTGCTTCGAGGGGGAACTATGGCTACACCTTC.

Many counts were recorded for this clonotype. The V gene is TRBV19, the J gene TRBJ2-2; possibly TRBD1 or TRBD2 for D (6 bases each). CDR3 length: 15 residues. Germline values: CDR1 LNHDA, CDR2 SQIVND (reference sequence). Trimming left V 7 bases short and J 1 base short, with 13 bases between. The CDR3 loop reads CASTLGGGNTGELFF. In DNA form, the CDR3 reads TGTGCCAGTACCCTAGGAGGGGGGAACACCGGGGAGCTGTTTTTT.

The chain carries TRBV2 and TRBJ2-7; the D gene is possibly TRBD2 (6 bases). Trimming cost V 6 bases and J 7 bases, with 16 bases left between them. The CDR3 loop spans 13 amino acids. Per the germline V gene, CDR1 is SNHLY and CDR2 is FYNNEI. The CDR3 sequence: CASSTEESGEQYF. The CDR3 nucleotides read TGTGCCAGCAGCACGGAGGAGAGCGGGGAGCAGTACTTC.

In this sample, this clonotype turned up many times. The gene calls are TRBV20-1 and TRBJ2-4; no reliable D call. V was pared by 0 bases and J by 0 bases, with 12 bases between. This CDR3 spans 16 amino acids. Looked up from germline, CDR1 is DFQATT and CDR2 is SNEGSKA (reference sequence). The CDR3 coding sequence is TGCAGTGCTAGAGATGCCCGGTGGTCAGCCAAAAACATTCAGTACTTC. Translating gives CSARDARWSAKNIQYF.

This clonotype was found a few times. The chain joins TRBV10-3 to TRBJ1-5; a weak D match, TRBD1 (6 bases). V lost 5 bases to trimming and J lost 0 bases, with 20 bases between them. Germline CDR1 is ENHRY and CDR2 is SYGVKD. This CDR3 has 18 residues. CDR3 nucleotide sequence: TGTGCCATCAGTAGGACAGAAAGACAAAATCATAGCAATCAGCCCCAGCATTTT. It yields the protein CAISRTERQNHSNQPQHF.

The chain joins TRBV6-1 to TRBJ1-3, with D hard to call. The CDR3 totals 17 residues. CDR1 MNHNS and CDR2 SASEGT come from the germline V gene. The germline V and J ends were trimmed by 0 bases and 1 base, with 13 bases remaining between them. CDR3 bases: TGTGCCAGCAGTGAAGCGCTTCTCTTTGGATCTGGAAACACCATATATTTT. This sequence encodes CASSEALLFGSGNTIYF.

This clonotype showed up many times. This sequence joins TRBV7-2 and TRBJ1-2; no clear D. The ends were cut back, 1 base at V and 5 bases at J, with 5 bases in the middle. Germline V gene lookup returns CDR1 SGHTA and CDR2 FQGNSA. This CDR3 contains 12 residues. CDR3 bases: TGTGCCAGCAGCTTAGGCCAGTATGGCTACACCTTC. Protein sequence: CASSLGQYGYTF.

This clonotype occurred many times. The chain is built from TRBV28 and TRBJ2-7; 9 bases align to TRBD1. The CDR3 has 17 residues. Germline CDR1 MDHEN, CDR2 SYDVKM. The V gene end was trimmed by 5 bases and the J gene end by 2 bases; junction bases not matched to a gene: 13. CDR3 nucleotides: TGTGCCAGCAGTCAGCACGGGACAGGGTATGGGGCCTACGAGCAGTACTTC. Amino acid sequence: CASSQHGTGYGAYEQYF.

This clonotype was picked up many times. The chain carries TRBV20-1 and TRBJ1-1, with TRBD1 as a possible D gene (5 bases). This CDR3 spans 13 amino acids. V was pared by 5 bases and J by 3 bases, with 13 bases between. Looked up from germline, CDR1 is DFQATT and CDR2 is SNEGSKA (reference sequence). CDR3 amino acids: CSARWGVDTEAFF. DNA of the CDR3: TGCAGTGCTCGCTGGGGGGTAGACACTGAAGCTTTCTTT.

This chain uses TRBV12-3 or TRBV12-4 with TRBJ1-2; D call uncertain. V lost 6 bases, J lost 7 bases, and 15 bases lay in between. The CDR3 length is 13 residues. The CDR3 DNA reads TGTGCCAGCAGCCTTAACCAGGAAGGTGGCTACACCTTC. Translated: CASSLNQEGGYTF.

This clonotype was detected a few times. The chain links TRBV20-1 to TRBJ2-3; D gene uncertain. The V end was cut by 2 bases, the J end by 4 bases, with 4 bases between. CDR1 and CDR2 from the germline V gene are DFQATT and SNEGSKA (reference sequence). The length of the CDR3 is 11 residues. The CDR3 region is CSARIADTQYF. In DNA, the CDR3 is TGCAGTGCTAGAATCGCAGATACGCAGTATTTT.

This clonotype was found many times. CDR3 nucleotides: TGTGCCAGCAGGAGAGACAGGGCGGCCCAGCCCCAGCATTTT. Translating it yields CASRRDRAAQPQHF. V gene TRBV28 combines with J gene TRBJ1-5; 7 bases match TRBD1. The germline gives CDR1 MDHEN, CDR2 SYDVKM. The J segment lost 7 bases and the V segment lost 6 bases, leaving 9 bases of the junction unmatched. The CDR3 extends over 14 amino acids.

This clonotype was detected many times. The junction differs from germline at one of its ends, possibly a read error. The rearrangement uses TRBV28 and TRBJ2-7; D possibly matches TRBD1 or TRBD2 (6 bases each). Germline V lookup: CDR1 MDHEN, CDR2 SYDVKM. The CDR3 consists of 16 residues. The CDR3 spells CASSLSGGGLWTDLTF. In DNA form, the CDR3 reads TGTGCCAGCAGTTTATCAGGAGGGGGATTGTGGACGGACTTAACCTTC.

Of note for this clonotype: One junction end disagrees with the germline gene, perhaps due to a read error. The chain has TRBV29-1 and TRBJ2-1, with TRBD1 matching 11 bases. The CDR3 covers 14 residues. Germline V lookup: CDR1 SQVTM, CDR2 ANQGSEA. CDR3 DNA: TGCAGCGTCGTAGGGACAGGGGGTATCAATGAGAAGTTCTTC. This codes for CSVVGTGGINEKFF.

This clonotype was observed a handful of times. This chain connects TRBV28 to TRBJ2-7; maybe TRBD1 (5 bases). There are 15 residues in the CDR3. Trimming shortened V by 8 bases and J by 2 bases, and 19 bases separated the two germline ends. Germline assignment: CDR1 MDHEN and CDR2 SYDVKM. The CDR3, as DNA: TGTGCCAGCGGGGCTCGAGACAGTCCCACCTACGAGCAGTACTTC. Its protein product is CASGARDSPTYEQYF. Complete variable domain (other parts from reference TRBV28 and TRBJ2-7): DVKVTQSSRYLVKRTGEKVFLECVQDMDHENMFWYRQDPGLGLRLIYFSYDVKMKEKGDIPEGYSVSREKKERFSLILESASTNQTSMYLCASGARDSPTYEQYFGPGTRLTVT.

This clonotype occurred many times. The chain uses TRBV28 and TRBJ2-7; 13 nucleotides match TRBD2. Germline trimming cut 5 bases from V and 2 bases from J; bases unmatched to any gene: 0. Looked up from germline, CDR1 is MDHEN and CDR2 is SYDVKM. There are 14 residues in the CDR3. The CDR3 is CASSGTSGTYEQYF. The CDR3 nucleotides read TGTGCCAGCAGTGGGACTAGCGGGACCTACGAGCAGTACTTC.